The 25 T cell receptor beta chains presented below share a single source sample, sequenced in a study of blood T cell repertoires in COVID-19. The protocol was immunoSEQ multiplex PCR, while the TCRdb copy is restricted to in-frame clones and leaves out a portion. Of roughly 350,000 clones in the sample, 87% were seen once. The sequencing sample was made of peripheral blood. The receptors stem from a woman aged 45-59 years with COVID-19, enrolled during active disease.

The chain combines TRBV27 with TRBJ1-2, with TRBD1 matching 9 bases. J lost 4 bases, V lost 5 bases, and 8 bases had no gene match. CDR1 and CDR2 (germline): MNHEY, SMNVEV (reference sequence). This CDR3 has 15 amino acids. CDR3 sequence: CASSGTGTGTYGYTF. Here the CDR3 DNA reads TGTGCCAGCAGTGGAACCGGGACAGGGACCTATGGCTACACCTTC.

The chain has TRBV3-1 (or the pseudogene TRBV3-2) and TRBJ1-2; D may be TRBD1 (6 bases). V dropped 1 base and J dropped 8 bases, with 11 bases sitting between them. The CDR3 consists of 13 residues. Germline CDR1 and CDR2: LGHDT and YNNKEL (reference sequence). The CDR3 sequence: CASSQGQGYGYTF. CDR3 DNA sequence: TGTGCCAGCAGCCAAGGGCAGGGGTACGGCTACACCTTC.

DNA of the CDR3: TGTGCCACCACCCCCTCGGCAGGGACTAGCGGGAGGTGGGTAGATACGCAGTATTTT. As protein: CATTPSAGTSGRWVDTQYF. The genes are TRBV15 and TRBJ2-3, with 15 bases aligning to TRBD2. This CDR3 has 19 residues. Germline CDR1 and CDR2: LNHNV and YYDKDF (reference sequence). With V trimmed by 7 bases and J by 5 bases, 16 bases remained unmatched.

This clone has a handful of counts. Other DNA sequences from this sample encode an identical CDR3 as well. This chain uses TRBV5-1 with TRBJ1-6; 7 bases map to TRBD1. The V and J ends lost 0 bases and 7 bases, in that order; junction bases with no gene match: 4. CDR1 is SGHRS and CDR2 is YFSETQ in the germline V gene. There are 15 residues in the CDR3. CDR3 residues: CASSLEGQDNSPLHF. In nucleotides, the CDR3 is TGCGCCAGCAGCTTGGAAGGACAGGACAATTCACCCCTCCACTTT.

This chain's CDR3 is CASSSGLNRVNYGYTF. CDR3 coding DNA: TGTGCCAGCAGCTCAGGACTCAATAGGGTGAACTATGGCTACACCTTC. The V call is TRBV11-2, the J call TRBJ1-2, with D hard to call. The V and J ends lost 4 bases and 2 bases respectively, with 17 bases between them. This CDR3 comprises 16 residues. Germline V gene data show CDR1 as SGHAT and CDR2 as FQNNGV. The full variable domain, rest sourced from reference TRBV11-2 and TRBJ1-2, is EAGVAQSPRYKIIEKRQSVAFWCNPISGHATLYWYQQILGQGPKLLIQFQNNGVVDDSQLPKDRFSAERLKGVDSTLKIQPAKLEDSAVYLCASSSGLNRVNYGYTFGSGTRLTVV.

The V call is TRBV2, the J call TRBJ2-1; TRBD1 matches 10 bases. V shed 6 bases, J shed 6 bases, and the junction held 8 bases outside the gene matches. CDR1 and CDR2 (germline): SNHLY, FYNNEI. CDR3 length: 15 residues. The CDR3 spells CASSLGGTGANEQFF. For the CDR3, the DNA is TGTGCCAGCAGCCTAGGGGGGACAGGGGCCAATGAGCAGTTCTTC.

The chain uses TRBV3-1 (or the pseudogene TRBV3-2) and TRBJ1-6, with D unclear. V was shortened by 1 base and J by 4 bases, with 5 bases between the two germline ends. Germline CDR1 is LGHDT and CDR2 is YNNKEL (reference sequence). The CDR3 covers 14 residues. Here the CDR3 reads CASSQAGYNSPLHF. CDR3 DNA: TGTGCCAGCAGCCAAGCGGGGTATAATTCACCCCTCCACTTT.

The rearrangement joins TRBV27 to TRBJ2-3, with 8 bases lining up with TRBD1. The germline CDR1 and CDR2 sequences are MNHEY and SMNVEV (reference sequence). With V trimmed by 6 bases and J by 6 bases, 17 bases remained unmatched. The CDR3 length is 17 residues. The CDR3 here is CASRRDRSTFVLDTQYF. For the CDR3, the DNA is TGTGCCAGCAGGCGGGACAGGTCTACTTTTGTGTTGGATACGCAGTATTTT.

This chain uses TRBV18 with TRBJ1-1, with D unresolved. CDR1 KGHSH and CDR2 LQKENI come from the germline V gene. V was pared by 5 bases and J by 5 bases, with 15 bases between. The CDR3 runs 14 residues. The CDR3, as DNA: TGTGCCAGCTCATTGAGGGAGGTAGGGACTGAAGCTTTCTTT. The encoded protein is CASSLREVGTEAFF.

This chain links TRBV24-1 with TRBJ2-1; 8 nucleotides line up with TRBD2. Trimming cost V 3 bases and J 8 bases; bases outside gene matches: 11. This CDR3 spans 16 amino acids. The V gene's germline CDR1 is KGHDR and CDR2 SFDVKD. CDR3 coding DNA: TGTGCCACCAGTGATCAAGGGACTAGATTAGGATATGAGCAGTTCTTC. Encoded protein: CATSDQGTRLGYEQFF.

The chain uses TRBV9 and TRBJ1-1; 8 nucleotides agree with TRBD1. J was trimmed by 3 bases and V by 3 bases; bases with no gene match: 4. The germline gives CDR1 SGDLS, CDR2 YYNGEE. The CDR3 loop spans 14 amino acids. The CDR3 loop reads CASSARTGHTEAFF. The DNA of the CDR3 is TGTGCCAGCAGCGCCCGGACAGGGCACACTGAAGCTTTCTTT.

The gene calls are TRBV5-1 and TRBJ2-7; 7 bases are a match to TRBD1. The germline gives CDR1 SGHRS, CDR2 YFSETQ. The CDR3 has 15 amino acids. J was trimmed by 1 base and V by 4 bases; bases with no gene match: 8. The CDR3 here is CASSQRQGASYEQYF. CDR3 in DNA: TGCGCCAGCAGCCAAAGACAGGGCGCTTCCTACGAGCAGTACTTC. The whole variable domain, remainder taken from reference TRBV5-1 and TRBJ2-7, is KAGVTQTPRYLIKTRGQQVTLSCSPISGHRSVSWYQQTPGQGLQFLFEYFSETQRNKGNFPGRFSGRQFSNSRSEMNVSTLELGDSALYLCASSQRQGASYEQYFGPGTRLTVT.

V usage is TRBV30 and J usage is TRBJ2-5, with 8 nucleotides matching TRBD2. Looked up from germline, CDR1 is GTSNPN and CDR2 is SVGIG (reference sequence). The ends lost 6 bases at V and 1 base at J; junction bases unmatched: 1. This CDR3 has 12 residues. This CDR3 reads CACTSGQETQYF. Written as DNA, the CDR3 is TGTGCCTGTACTAGCGGCCAAGAGACCCAGTACTTC.

Only a few counts were recorded for this clone. V gene TRBV18 combines with J gene TRBJ2-1, with TRBD1 matching over 8 bases. The junction had 11 bases not matched to a gene; V was cut back by 6 bases and J by 4 bases. Germline loops: CDR1 KGHSH, CDR2 LQKENI. This CDR3 is built from 16 residues. CDR3 DNA sequence: TGTGCCAGCTCTCAAACCCCGGGACAGGCGTACAATGAGCAGTTCTTC. Protein: CASSQTPGQAYNEQFF. Variable domain in full (rest from reference TRBV18 and TRBJ2-1): NAGVMQNPRHLVRRRGQEARLRCSPMKGHSHVYWYRQLPEEGLKFMVYLQKENIIDESGMPKERFSAEFPKEGPSILRIQQVVRGDSAAYFCASSQTPGQAYNEQFFGPGTRLTVL.

This rearrangement joins TRBV7-9 to TRBJ2-2; D unclear. In germline, CDR1 is SEHNR, CDR2 FQNEAQ (reference sequence). The ends were cut back, 2 bases at V and 4 bases at J, with 14 bases in the middle. The CDR3 runs to 16 residues. The CDR3 reads CASSLTGGRATGELFF. CDR3 in DNA: TGTGCCAGCAGCTTAACGGGTGGAAGAGCCACCGGGGAGCTGTTTTTT.

The chain carries TRBV27 and TRBJ1-1; tentatively, D is TRBD1 (5 bases). Trimming took 3 bases from V and 10 from J, leaving 15 bases between them. This CDR3 spans 13 amino acids. Germline lookup yields CDR1 MNHEY and CDR2 SMNVEV (reference sequence). This CDR3 is CASSLNDRGGAFF. CDR3 nucleotide sequence: TGTGCCAGCAGTTTGAATGACCGCGGGGGAGCTTTCTTT.

The chain combines TRBV5-4 with TRBJ2-7; 9 bases align to TRBD1. CDR3 length equals 15 residues. The junction had 10 bases not matched to a gene; V was cut back by 2 bases and J by 7 bases. The V gene's germline CDR1 is SGHNT and CDR2 YYREEE (reference sequence). The CDR3 coding sequence is TGTGCCAGCAGCTTCTGGGGACAGGGTGTTCAAGAGCAGTACTTC. It translates to CASSFWGQGVQEQYF.

This sequence joins TRBV4-2 and TRBJ2-1; D may be TRBD2 (6 bases). CDR1 and CDR2 (germline): LGHNA, YNFKEQ. Trimming shortened V by 6 bases and J by 3 bases, and 15 bases separated the two germline ends. The CDR3 totals 15 residues. CDR3 nucleotides: TGTGCCAGCAGGGGGTCGGGAGTTATCTACAATGAGCAGTTCTTC. Translation gives CASRGSGVIYNEQFF.

In DNA, the CDR3 is TGTGCCAGCAGCCCGATCGGGACAGGGACCACTGAAGCTTTCTTT. Protein product: CASSPIGTGTTEAFF. The chain is built from TRBV13 and TRBJ1-1, with 9 bases identical to TRBD1. This CDR3 is built from 15 residues. Germline values: CDR1 PRHDT, CDR2 FYEKMQ (reference sequence). Trimming at V came to 5 bases and at J to 4 bases, leaving 8 bases not matched to a gene.

The chain recombines TRBV2 with TRBJ2-7; D gene ambiguous. The CDR3 runs 12 residues. Germline V CDR1 and CDR2: SNHLY, FYNNEI. V lost 4 bases to trimming and J lost 3 bases, with 7 bases between them. The CDR3 DNA reads TGTGCCAGCAGTGTTTCGGGCTACGAGCAGTACTTC. It encodes CASSVSGYEQYF.

The chain has TRBV11-3 and TRBJ2-7, with 10 nucleotides matching TRBD1. This CDR3 is 14 amino acids long. V was clipped by 5 bases and J by 3 bases; unmatched bases: 4. Per the germline V gene, CDR1 is SGHNT and CDR2 is YENEEA. DNA for the CDR3: TGTGCCAGCAGCCCCCGGACAGGGGGCTACGAGCAGTACTTC. As protein: CASSPRTGGYEQYF. Full variable domain (remainder filled in from reference TRBV11-3 and TRBJ2-7): EAGVVQSPRYKIIEKKQPVAFWCNPISGHNTLYWYLQNLGQGPELLIRYENEEAVDDSQLPKDRFSAERLKGVDSTLKIQPAELGDSAVYLCASSPRTGGYEQYFGPGTRLTVT.

The chain recombines TRBV4-1 with TRBJ2-7, with TRBD1 matching 8 bases. V lost 4 bases to trimming and J lost 3 bases; unmatched junction nucleotides: 2. CDR1 is MGHRA and CDR2 is YSYEKL in the germline V gene. The CDR3 runs 13 residues. The CDR3 DNA reads as TGCGCCAGCAGCCCGGACAGGGACTACGAGCAGTACTTC. Residues: CASSPDRDYEQYF.

This chain connects TRBV30 to TRBJ1-5; no firm D call. The V gene's germline CDR1 is GTSNPN and CDR2 SVGIG (reference sequence). V was trimmed by 8 bases and J by 0 bases, leaving 11 bases between them. This CDR3 contains 13 residues. CDR3 sequence: CAGGSDSNQPQHF. Here the CDR3 DNA reads TGTGCCGGAGGTAGCGATAGCAATCAGCCCCAGCATTTT. Full variable domain (rest looked up from reference TRBV30 and TRBJ1-5): SQTIHQWPATLVQPVGSPLSLECTVEGTSNPNLYWYRQAAGRGLQLLFYSVGIGQISSEVPQNLSASRPQDRQFILSSKKLLLSDSGFYLCAGGSDSNQPQHFGDGTRLSIL.

This chain connects TRBV24-1 to TRBJ2-5; perhaps TRBD2 as D (6 bases). CDR1 is KGHDR and CDR2 is SFDVKD in the germline V gene. CDR3 length: 14 residues. V was shortened by 9 bases and J by 1 base, with 14 bases between the two germline ends. In DNA, the CDR3 is TGTGCCACCGTAATGCGGGAACTCCAAGAGACCCAGTACTTC. This gives the protein CATVMRELQETQYF.

V gene TRBV11-2 combines with J gene TRBJ2-1; 8 positions agree with TRBD2. Germline assignment: CDR1 SGHAT and CDR2 FQNNGV. Trimming removed 2 bases from V and 8 bases from J; junction bases left unmatched: 8. The CDR3 sequence is 15 residues long. The CDR3 reads CASSLQGRREDEQFF. The CDR3 DNA is TGTGCCAGCAGCTTACAGGGTAGGCGGGAGGATGAGCAGTTCTTC.